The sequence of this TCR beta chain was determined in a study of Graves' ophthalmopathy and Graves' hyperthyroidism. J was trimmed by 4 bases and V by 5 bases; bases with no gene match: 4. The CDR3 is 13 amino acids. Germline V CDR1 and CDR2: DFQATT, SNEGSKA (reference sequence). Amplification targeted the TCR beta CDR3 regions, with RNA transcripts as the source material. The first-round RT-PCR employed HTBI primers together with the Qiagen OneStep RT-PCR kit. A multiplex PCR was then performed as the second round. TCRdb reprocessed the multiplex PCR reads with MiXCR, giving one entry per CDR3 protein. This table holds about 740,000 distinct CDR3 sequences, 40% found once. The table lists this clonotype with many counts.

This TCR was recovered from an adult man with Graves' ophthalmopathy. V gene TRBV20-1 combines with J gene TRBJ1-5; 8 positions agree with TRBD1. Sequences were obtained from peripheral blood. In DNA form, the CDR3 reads TGCAGTGCTCTCCGGACAGGGAATCAGCCCCAGCATTTT. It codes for CSALRTGNQPQHF.